These 20 T cell receptor beta chains came from one sample sequenced in a study of identical twins (dated by TCRdb to 2016 to 2017). Receptor amplification or capture employed 5' RACE. Sequencing was carried out with an Illumina HiSeq 2000. Using fastp trimming at Q25 and MiXCR clonotype assembly, TCRdb reanalyzed the public sequencing data and kept in-frame beta chains. When rows share a CDR3 protein, they turn into one entry using the most common DNA and genes. Recorded for this sample are approximately 20,000 distinct CDR3 sequences; 69% of them occurred a single time. The ten largest clones add up to over 4.5% of the sample. Sequenced material: memory (CD45RO+) T cells sorted from blood. Interpreted using the paper, the cell subset or site label stands for: CD45RO+ enriched T cells. The receptors shown here come from a woman between 18 and 30 years old in good health. This table probably holds off-target reads from a library built for another chain.

The CDR3 protein is CASSLVRTYGYTF. CDR3 DNA sequence: TGTGCCAGCAGCTTAGTAAGGACCTATGGCTACACCTTC. The J gene is TRBJ1-2, the V gene TRBV11-2; D unresolved. V shed 1 base and J shed 4 bases, with 7 bases lying between them. This CDR3 region has 13 residues. CDR1 and CDR2 (germline): SGHAT, FQNNGV.

This clonotype is judged medium-sized. The chain uses TRBV11-2 and TRBJ2-1; maybe TRBD2 (5 bases). CDR3 length: 16 amino acids. Looked up from germline, CDR1 is SGHAT and CDR2 is FQNNGV. Trimming took off 5 bases at V and 3 bases at J, with 17 bases between the two ends. The CDR3 DNA reads as TGTGCCAGCAGCACCCCGGGGTACTACGGCTACAATGAGCAGTTCTTC. This translates into CASSTPGYYGYNEQFF.

This chain connects TRBV18 to TRBJ2-6; 10 nucleotides match TRBD1. Germline values: CDR1 KGHSH, CDR2 LQKENI. The CDR3 consists of 20 residues. V dropped 2 bases and J dropped 0; count of bases not matched to a gene: 10. The CDR3 DNA is TGTGCCAGCTCACCAATGGGACAGGGGTACGGGGCCTCTGGGGCCAACGTCCTGACTTTC. This translates into CASSPMGQGYGASGANVLTF.

The V gene is TRBV6-2 or TRBV6-3, the J gene TRBJ2-7; 7 nucleotides line up with TRBD2. The CDR3 contains 13 residues. Germline assignment: CDR1 MNHEY and CDR2 SVGEGT. Germline trimming cut 6 bases from V and 3 bases from J; bases unmatched to any gene: 5. CDR3: CASSLSGDYEQYF. DNA of the CDR3: TGTGCCAGCAGCTTAAGCGGGGACTACGAGCAGTACTTC.

This clonotype is a singleton in its sample. The chain employs TRBV10-3 and TRBJ2-7; 13 bases agree with TRBD2. The CDR3 extends over 15 amino acids. The ends lost 7 bases at V and 2 bases at J; junction bases unmatched: 5. Germline CDR1 ENHRY, CDR2 SYGVKD. The CDR3 DNA follows: TGTGCCATCACCGAAGGGACTAGCGGGGCCTACGAGCAGTACTTC. Residues: CAITEGTSGAYEQYF.

The V and J genes are TRBV20-1 and TRBJ2-3; D gene uncertain. The CDR3 is 14 amino acids. Trimming shortened V by 5 bases and J by 3 bases, and 15 bases separated the two germline ends. The germline V gene encodes CDR1 DFQATT and CDR2 SNEGSKA (reference sequence). This CDR3 is CSAQKPDSTDTQYF. The DNA for the CDR3 is TGCAGTGCTCAAAAGCCCGATTCAACAGATACGCAGTATTTT.

V and J are TRBV5-8 and TRBJ2-4; tentative D call: TRBD1 (5 bases). The length of the CDR3 is 13 residues. Trimming stripped 3 bases from V and 9 bases from J, with 13 bases between. From germline, CDR1 is SGHTS and CDR2 YDEGEE. CDR3 sequence (DNA): TGTGCCAGCAGCTCGGCAGGGCTACCCATTCAGTACTTC. This gives the protein CASSSAGLPIQYF.

This clonotype has just a few counts. The chain links TRBV7-9 to TRBJ1-6, with D tentatively TRBD1 (5 bases). Per germline, CDR1 SEHNR and CDR2 FQNEAQ (reference sequence). The CDR3 contains 15 residues. V gave up 2 bases and J gave up 8 bases, with 13 bases separating them. CDR3 sequence: CASSLSFGADSPLHF. The CDR3 bases are TGTGCCAGCAGCTTAAGTTTTGGGGCGGATTCACCCCTCCACTTT.

The J gene is TRBJ2-2, the V gene TRBV3-1; D is unresolved. The CDR3 is 13 residues long. Trimming took off 4 bases at V and 3 bases at J, with 6 bases between the two ends. Germline CDR1 and CDR2: LGHDT and YNNKEL (reference sequence). CDR3: CASSPSHTGELFF. CDR3 sequence (DNA): TGTGCCAGCAGCCCCAGTCACACCGGGGAGCTGTTTTTT.

The rearrangement links TRBV21-1 to TRBJ2-1; the tabulated D call, TRBD1, remains unverified against the DNA. TRBV21-1 is a pseudogene. This CDR3 comprises 14 residues. The chain's CDR3 is CASSSRGQGREQFF. CDR3 nucleotides: TGTGCCAGCAGCAGTAGGGGACAGGGGAGGGAGCAGTTCTTC.

In this sample, this clonotype turned up a few times. The chain recombines TRBV18 with TRBJ2-1; D may be TRBD2 (7 bases). Trimming took off 2 bases at V and 9 bases at J, with 17 bases between the two ends. The CDR3 consists of 15 residues. Germline V CDR1 and CDR2: KGHSH, LQKENI. The CDR3 DNA is TGTGCCAGCTCACCAGTTACAAAAGGGGGGGGTGAGCAGTTCTTC. Amino acids: CASSPVTKGGGEQFF.

The rearrangement links TRBV6-5 to TRBJ1-6; the match to TRBD1 covers 7 bases. The J segment lost 14 bases and the V segment lost 3 bases, leaving 16 bases of the junction unmatched. CDR1 and CDR2 (germline): MNHEY, SVGAGI. The CDR3 totals 16 residues. The CDR3, as DNA: TGTGCCAGCAGTTATACCGCCGGGACAGACCGCAGATCCCTCCACTTT. This translates into CASSYTAGTDRRSLHF.

This sequence joins TRBV4-2 and TRBJ1-1; tentative D call: TRBD1 (5 bases). CDR3 length: 14 residues. Trimming took off 0 bases at V and 3 bases at J, with 8 bases between the two ends. Germline CDR1 is LGHNA and CDR2 is YNFKEQ. The chain's CDR3 is CASSQDAGYTEAFF. The CDR3 nucleotides read TGTGCCAGCAGCCAAGATGCAGGGTACACTGAAGCTTTCTTT.

V and J are TRBV19 and TRBJ1-1, with 8 bases that match TRBD1. This CDR3 has 17 residues. CDR1 and CDR2 from the germline V gene are LNHDA and SQIVND (reference sequence). The trim removed 10 bases at V and 1 base at J, leaving 17 bases unmatched. CDR3 nucleotides: TGTGCCACCCAACCTCTAAACAGGGGGTACTCGAACACTGAAGCTTTCTTT. Amino acids: CATQPLNRGYSNTEAFF. The variable domain in full, completed from reference TRBV19 and TRBJ1-1, reads DGGITQSPKYLFRKEGQNVTLSCEQNLNHDAMYWYRQDPGQGLRLIYYSQIVNDFQKGDIAEGYSVSREKKESFPLTVTSAQKNPTAFYLCATQPLNRGYSNTEAFFGQGTRLTVV.

The chain is built from TRBV5-6 and TRBJ2-5; D may be TRBD1 (5 bases). Per the germline V gene, CDR1 is SGHDT and CDR2 is YYEEEE. This CDR3 contains 15 residues. Trimming shortened V by 0 bases and J by 5 bases, and 14 bases separated the two germline ends. CDR3 residues: CASSLATGGRETQYF. The DNA for the CDR3 is TGTGCCAGCAGCTTGGCTACAGGCGGAAGGGAGACCCAGTACTTC.

The rearrangement links TRBV20-1 to TRBJ2-5, with TRBD2 matching over 10 bases. CDR3 size: 14 residues. The junction had 6 bases not matched to a gene; V was cut back by 1 base and J by 7 bases. Germline CDR1 reads DFQATT; CDR2 reads SNEGSKA (reference sequence). In DNA, the CDR3 is TGCAGTGCTAGAGGGCTAGCGGGAGTTGGGACCCAGTACTTC. Its protein product is CSARGLAGVGTQYF.

The genes are TRBV6-2 or TRBV6-3 and TRBJ1-5; weak D call: TRBD1 (5 bases). Germline assignment: CDR1 MNHEY and CDR2 SVGEGT. The CDR3 covers 12 residues. V was shortened by 8 bases and J by 6 bases, with 11 bases between the two germline ends. The CDR3 bases are TGTGCCAGCCAAGAGGGGACTCAGCCCCAGCATTTT. It specifies CASQEGTQPQHF.

This chain links TRBV10-3 with TRBJ2-3; 7 nucleotides align to TRBD1. The junction had 11 bases not matched to a gene; V was cut back by 8 bases and J by 3 bases. Germline-derived CDR1 and CDR2 are ENHRY and SYGVKD. CDR3 length: 15 amino acids. CDR3 residues: CAIATGMGGTDTQYF. In DNA, the CDR3 is TGTGCCATCGCGACAGGGATGGGCGGAACAGATACGCAGTATTTT.

This clonotype was seen just once. The chain is built from TRBV2 and TRBJ2-5; no reliable D call. The germline gives CDR1 SNHLY, CDR2 FYNNEI. This CDR3 has 15 amino acids. The V gene lost 6 bases and the J gene lost 5 bases, with 19 bases spanning the gap. The CDR3 spells CASSPQLSLSETQYF. CDR3 nucleotides: TGTGCCAGCAGCCCCCAACTAAGCTTGTCGGAGACCCAGTACTTC.

The chain combines TRBV9 with TRBJ2-3; possible D gene TRBD2, 6 bases. This CDR3 is 13 amino acids long. The germline V and J ends were trimmed by 1 base and 3 bases, with 6 bases remaining between them. Germline V gene lookup returns CDR1 SGDLS and CDR2 YYNGEE. The CDR3 sequence is CASSVLATDTQYF. The CDR3 DNA is TGTGCCAGCAGCGTACTAGCGACAGATACGCAGTATTTT. Full variable domain (missing parts from reference TRBV9 and TRBJ2-3): DSGVTQTPKHLITATGQRVTLRCSPRSGDLSVYWYQQSLDQGLQFLIQYYNGEERAKGNILERFSAQQFPDLHSELNLSSLELGDSALYFCASSVLATDTQYFGPGTRLTVL.